The rows below give T cell receptor beta chains drawn from one sample of a study of beta chain features in type 1 diabetes. Sequencing used immunoSEQ multiplex PCR; TCRdb keeps in-frame clones, though not all of them. Counted here are 600,000 to 700,000 clones, roughly 12% occurring once; the ten biggest clones make up around 0.12%. Sequenced: naive CD4+ T cells from blood. The receptor source for this set is a man aged 25-40 years with type 1 diabetes. Both conserved end residues are part of each CDR3. Fields, in order: J gene, V gene, CDR3 protein.

J: TRBJ1-5
V: TRBV7-2
CDR3: CASSYQQGSNQPQHF

J: TRBJ1-2
V: TRBV4-3
CDR3: CASSQAHGQAAFYGYTF

J: TRBJ2-1
V: TRBV11-3
CDR3: CASSGRGYNEQFF

J: TRBJ2-3
V: TRBV7-9
CDR3: CASSLDPGADTQYF

J: TRBJ1-1
V: TRBV29-1
CDR3: CSARTGPTEAFF

J: TRBJ2-3
V: TRBV5-6
CDR3: CASSPPSADTQYF

J: TRBJ1-2
V: TRBV18
CDR3: CASSPDRAANYGYTF

J: TRBJ2-3
V: TRBV7-2
CDR3: CASSPRDFTDTQYF

J: TRBJ2-7
V: TRBV12-5
CDR3: CASGQGTVVTYEQYF

J: TRBJ1-1
V: TRBV6-1
CDR3: CASSERPGGSTEAFF

J: TRBJ1-2
V: TRBV4-3
CDR3: CASSQSVGGTVGGYTF

J: TRBJ2-5
V: TRBV5-1
CDR3: CASSFGPQETQYF

J: TRBJ2-3
V: TRBV7-6
CDR3: CASSFLAGSTDTQYF

J: TRBJ1-5
V: TRBV27
CDR3: CASSPAPPQHF

J: TRBJ2-3
V: TRBV7-2
CDR3: CASSTPGLRSGQYF

J: TRBJ1-4
V: TRBV11-2
CDR3: CASSLPPRDSLATNEKLFF

J: TRBJ2-2
V: TRBV5-8
CDR3: CASTYRGRTGELFF

J: TRBJ1-5
V: TRBV10-3
CDR3: CAISDSNQPQHF

J: TRBJ1-2
V: TRBV4-3
CDR3: CASSQEGRKPTYGYTF

J: TRBJ2-7
V: TRBV27
CDR3: CASSLKWVGYEQYF